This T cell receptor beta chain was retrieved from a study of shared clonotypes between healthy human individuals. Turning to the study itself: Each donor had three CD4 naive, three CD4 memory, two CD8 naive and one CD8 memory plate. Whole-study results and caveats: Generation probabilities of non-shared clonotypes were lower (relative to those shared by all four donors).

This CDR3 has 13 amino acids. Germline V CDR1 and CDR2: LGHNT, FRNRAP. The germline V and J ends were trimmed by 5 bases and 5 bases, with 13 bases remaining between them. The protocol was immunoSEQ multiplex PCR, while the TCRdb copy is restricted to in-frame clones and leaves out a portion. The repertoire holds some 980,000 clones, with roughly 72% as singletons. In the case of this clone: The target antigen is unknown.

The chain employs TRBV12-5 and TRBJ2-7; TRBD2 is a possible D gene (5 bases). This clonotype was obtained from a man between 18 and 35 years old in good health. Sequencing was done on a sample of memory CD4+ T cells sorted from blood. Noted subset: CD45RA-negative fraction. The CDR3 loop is CASGSGPDHEQYF. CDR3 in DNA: TGTGCTAGTGGTAGCGGCCCTGACCACGAGCAGTACTTC.